The TCR beta chain under discussion was sequenced for a study of blood T cells in healthy people across ages. Study results and limitations: Among T cells, TCR beta diversity per million cells dropped roughly linearly as age rose.

Using a J-beta primer mix together with a sample-barcoded 5' primer, a second PCR was run for roughly 7 to 11 cycles. Unique molecular identifiers of 12 random nucleotides labeled each cDNA. TCRdb called the 5' RACE reads again in MiXCR, with one record for every CDR3 protein. The sample lists approximately 810,000 distinct CDR3 sequences; about 37% were seen once. For every donor, a draw yielded around 9.4 milliliters of peripheral blood. With each sample, at least 5 micrograms of total RNA were extracted. About this clonotype itself: What it binds is unknown.

The V gene's germline CDR1 is MGHDK and CDR2 SYGVNS. The CDR3 is made up of 14 amino acids. V was clipped by 6 bases and J by 5 bases; unmatched bases: 2. The clonotype comes from a man between 18 and 35 years old in good health. V and J are TRBV25-1 and TRBJ2-1; the match to TRBD1 covers 12 bases. The sample taken for sequencing was blood. DNA of the CDR3: TGTGCCAGCAGGGGACAGGGGGCTCACAATGAGCAGTTCTTC. This translates into CASRGQGAHNEQFF.